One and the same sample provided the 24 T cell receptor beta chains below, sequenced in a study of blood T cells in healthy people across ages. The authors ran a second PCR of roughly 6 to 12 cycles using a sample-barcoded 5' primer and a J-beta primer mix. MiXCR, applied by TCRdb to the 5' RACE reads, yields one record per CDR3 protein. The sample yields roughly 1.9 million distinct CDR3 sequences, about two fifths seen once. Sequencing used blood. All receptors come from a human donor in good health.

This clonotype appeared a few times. The CDR3 region has the DNA TGTGCCAGCAGGGACAATCCGAACACTGAAGCTTTCTTT. It translates to CASRDNPNTEAFF. The chain employs TRBV28 and TRBJ1-1; a possible D gene is TRBD1 (5 bases). The germline gives CDR1 MDHEN, CDR2 SYDVKM. CDR3 size: 13 residues. V lost 6 bases and J lost 1, with 9 bases in between.

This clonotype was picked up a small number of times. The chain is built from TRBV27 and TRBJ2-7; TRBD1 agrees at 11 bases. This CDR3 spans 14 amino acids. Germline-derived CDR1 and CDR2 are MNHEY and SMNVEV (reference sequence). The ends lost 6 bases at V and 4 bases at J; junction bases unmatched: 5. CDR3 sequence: CASSLDRGQYEQYF. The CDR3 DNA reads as TGTGCCAGCAGCTTGGACAGGGGGCAATACGAGCAGTACTTC.

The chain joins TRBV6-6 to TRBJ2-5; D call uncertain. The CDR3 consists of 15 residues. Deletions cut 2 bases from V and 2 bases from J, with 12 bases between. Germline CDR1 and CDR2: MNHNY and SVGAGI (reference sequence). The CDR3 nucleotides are TGTGCCAGCAGTTACGACGTAGACACTCAAGAGACCCAGTACTTC. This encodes CASSYDVDTQETQYF.

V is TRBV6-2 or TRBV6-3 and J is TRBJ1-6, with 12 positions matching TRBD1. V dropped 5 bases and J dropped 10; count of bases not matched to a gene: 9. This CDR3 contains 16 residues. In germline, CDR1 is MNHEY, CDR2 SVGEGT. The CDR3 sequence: CASSIPGTGGGSPLHF. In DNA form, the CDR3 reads TGTGCCAGCAGTATTCCCGGGACAGGGGGCGGATCACCCCTCCACTTT.

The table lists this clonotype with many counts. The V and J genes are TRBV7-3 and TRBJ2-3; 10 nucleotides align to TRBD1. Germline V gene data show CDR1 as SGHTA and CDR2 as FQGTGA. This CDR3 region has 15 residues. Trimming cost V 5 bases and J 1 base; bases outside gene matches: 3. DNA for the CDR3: TGTGCCAGCAGCACCGGGACAGGGGGCACAGATACGCAGTATTTT. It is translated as CASSTGTGGTDTQYF.

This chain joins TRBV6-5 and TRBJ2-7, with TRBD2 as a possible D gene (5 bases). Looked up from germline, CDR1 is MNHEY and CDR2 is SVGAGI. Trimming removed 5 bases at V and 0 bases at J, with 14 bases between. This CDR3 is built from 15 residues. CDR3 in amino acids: CASSTVLRDSYEQYF. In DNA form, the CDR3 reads TGTGCCAGCAGTACCGTCCTTCGGGACTCCTACGAGCAGTACTTC.

The CDR3 protein is CSARDLQAYGYTF. As DNA, the CDR3 is TGCAGTGCTAGAGATTTGCAGGCTTATGGCTACACCTTC. The chain links TRBV20-1 to TRBJ1-2; D is ambiguous. This CDR3 region has 13 residues. Trimming removed 0 bases from V and 5 bases from J, with 10 bases in between. Germline CDR1 and CDR2: DFQATT and SNEGSKA (reference sequence).

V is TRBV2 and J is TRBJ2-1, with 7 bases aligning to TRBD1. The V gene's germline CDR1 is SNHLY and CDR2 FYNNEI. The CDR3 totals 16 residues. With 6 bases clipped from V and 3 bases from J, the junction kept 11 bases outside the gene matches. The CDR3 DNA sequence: TGTGCCAGCAGCGCCGAGGGGACAGACTTCTACAATGAGCAGTTCTTC. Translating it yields CASSAEGTDFYNEQFF.

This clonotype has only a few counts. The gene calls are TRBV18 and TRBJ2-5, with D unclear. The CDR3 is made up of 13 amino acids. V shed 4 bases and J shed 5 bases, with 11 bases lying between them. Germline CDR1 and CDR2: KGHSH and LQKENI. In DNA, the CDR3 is TGTGCCAGCTCACTGTTTAATTTGGAGACCCAGTACTTC. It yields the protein CASSLFNLETQYF.

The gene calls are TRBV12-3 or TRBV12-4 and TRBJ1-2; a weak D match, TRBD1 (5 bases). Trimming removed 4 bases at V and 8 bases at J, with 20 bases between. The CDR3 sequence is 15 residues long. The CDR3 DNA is TGTGCCAGCAGTTGGGGCCAGTTGGGAGCGGGAGGCTACACCTTC. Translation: CASSWGQLGAGGYTF.

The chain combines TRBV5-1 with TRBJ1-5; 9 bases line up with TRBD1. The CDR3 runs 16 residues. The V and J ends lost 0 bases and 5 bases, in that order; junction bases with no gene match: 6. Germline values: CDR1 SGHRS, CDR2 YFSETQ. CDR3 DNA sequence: TGCGCCAGCAGCTTGGGTACAGGGGGCAGCGATCAGCCCCAGCATTTT. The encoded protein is CASSLGTGGSDQPQHF.

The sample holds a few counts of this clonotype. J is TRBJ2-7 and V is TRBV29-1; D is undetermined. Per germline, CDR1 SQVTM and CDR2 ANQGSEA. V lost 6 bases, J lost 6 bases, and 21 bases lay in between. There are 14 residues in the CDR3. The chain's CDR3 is CSVETRGPPFEQYF. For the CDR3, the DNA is TGCAGCGTAGAAACCAGAGGTCCCCCTTTCGAGCAGTACTTC.

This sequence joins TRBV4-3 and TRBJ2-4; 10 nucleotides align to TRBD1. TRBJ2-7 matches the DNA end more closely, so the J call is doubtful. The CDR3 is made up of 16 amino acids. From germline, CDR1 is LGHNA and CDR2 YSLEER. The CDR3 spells CASSQDFGTGDYEQYF. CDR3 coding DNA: TGCGCCAGCAGCCAAGATTTCGGGACAGGGGACTACGAGCAGTACTTC.

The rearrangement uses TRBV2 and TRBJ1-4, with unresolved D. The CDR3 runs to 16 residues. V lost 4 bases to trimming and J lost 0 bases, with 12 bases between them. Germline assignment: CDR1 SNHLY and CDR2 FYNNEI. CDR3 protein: CASSVQAEPTNEKLFF. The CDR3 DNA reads TGTGCCAGCAGTGTGCAGGCAGAACCAACTAATGAAAAACTGTTTTTT. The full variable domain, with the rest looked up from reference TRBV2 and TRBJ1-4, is EPEVTQTPSHQVTQMGQEVILRCVPISNHLYFYWYRQILGQKVEFLVSFYNNEISEKSEIFDDQFSVERPDGSNFTLKIRSTKLEDSAMYFCASSVQAEPTNEKLFFGSGTQLSVL.

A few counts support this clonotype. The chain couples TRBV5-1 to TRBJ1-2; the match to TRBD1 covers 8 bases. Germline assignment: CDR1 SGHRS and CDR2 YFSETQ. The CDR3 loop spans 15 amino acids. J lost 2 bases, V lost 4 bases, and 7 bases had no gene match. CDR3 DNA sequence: TGCGCCAGCAGCCAACAGGGGGGGTGGAACTATGGCTACACCTTC. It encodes CASSQQGGWNYGYTF.

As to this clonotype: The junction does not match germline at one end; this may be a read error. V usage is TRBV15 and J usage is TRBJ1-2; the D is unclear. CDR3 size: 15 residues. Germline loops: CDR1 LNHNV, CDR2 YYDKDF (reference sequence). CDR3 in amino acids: CATSRGGRDNHGYTF. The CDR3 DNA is TGTGCCACCAGCAGAGGCGGCAGAGATAACCATGGCTACACCTTC.

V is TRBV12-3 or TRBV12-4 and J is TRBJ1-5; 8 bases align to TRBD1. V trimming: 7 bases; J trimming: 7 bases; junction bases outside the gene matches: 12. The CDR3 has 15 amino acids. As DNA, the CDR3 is TGTGCCAGCACCCAGAGCCCGACAGGGGTCCAGCCCCAGCATTTT. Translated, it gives CASTQSPTGVQPQHF.

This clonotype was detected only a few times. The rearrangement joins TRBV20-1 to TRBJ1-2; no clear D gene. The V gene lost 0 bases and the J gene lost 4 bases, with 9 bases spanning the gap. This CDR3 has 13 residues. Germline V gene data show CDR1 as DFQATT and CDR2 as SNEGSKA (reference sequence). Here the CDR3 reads CSARERALYGYTF. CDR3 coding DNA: TGCAGTGCTAGAGAAAGGGCTCTCTATGGCTACACCTTC.

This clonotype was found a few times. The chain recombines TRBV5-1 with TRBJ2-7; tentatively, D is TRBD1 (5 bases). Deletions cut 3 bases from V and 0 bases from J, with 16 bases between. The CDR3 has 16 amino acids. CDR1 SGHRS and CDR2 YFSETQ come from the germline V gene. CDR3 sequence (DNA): TGCGCCAGCAGCTCCCCCCTCCAGGGAAGCTCCTACGAGCAGTACTTC. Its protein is CASSSPLQGSSYEQYF.

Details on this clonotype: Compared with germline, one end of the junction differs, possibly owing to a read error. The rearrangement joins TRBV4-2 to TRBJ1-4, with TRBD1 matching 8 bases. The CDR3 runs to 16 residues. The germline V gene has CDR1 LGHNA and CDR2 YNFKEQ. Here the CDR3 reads CASSQPTGGTDEELFF. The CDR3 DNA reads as TGTGCCAGCAGCCAACCTACAGGGGGAACAGATGAAGAACTGTTTTTT.

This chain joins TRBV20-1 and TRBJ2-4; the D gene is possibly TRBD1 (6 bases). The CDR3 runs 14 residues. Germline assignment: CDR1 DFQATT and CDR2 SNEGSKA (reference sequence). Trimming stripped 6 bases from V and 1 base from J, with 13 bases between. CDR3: CSAMTGVAKNIQYF. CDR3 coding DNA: TGCAGTGCCATGACAGGAGTGGCCAAAAACATTCAGTACTTC.

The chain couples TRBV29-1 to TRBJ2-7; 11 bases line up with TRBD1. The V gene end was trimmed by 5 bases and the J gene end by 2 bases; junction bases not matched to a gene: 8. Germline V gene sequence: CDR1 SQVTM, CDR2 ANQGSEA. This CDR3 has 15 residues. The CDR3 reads CSVSRGTGGTYEQYF. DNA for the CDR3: TGCAGCGTTTCAAGGGGGACAGGGGGGACCTACGAGCAGTACTTC.

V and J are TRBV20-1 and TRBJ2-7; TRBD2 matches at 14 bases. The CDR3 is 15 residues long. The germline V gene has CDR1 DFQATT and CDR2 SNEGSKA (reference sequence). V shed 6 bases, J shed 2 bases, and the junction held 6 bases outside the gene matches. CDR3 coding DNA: TGCAGTGCAGGACTAGCGGGGGGACCACCCTACGAGCAGTACTTC. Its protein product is CSAGLAGGPPYEQYF.

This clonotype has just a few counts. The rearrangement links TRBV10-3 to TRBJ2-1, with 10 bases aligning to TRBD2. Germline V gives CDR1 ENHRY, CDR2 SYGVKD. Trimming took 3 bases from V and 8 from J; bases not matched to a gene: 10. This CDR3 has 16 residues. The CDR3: CAISDQSSGGSDEQFF. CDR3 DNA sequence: TGTGCCATCAGTGACCAGAGTAGCGGGGGGTCTGATGAGCAGTTCTTC.